The clone carrying this T cell receptor beta chain occurred once. TCRdb's copy holds only in-frame clones and misses some; the assay was immunoSEQ multiplex PCR. The sample has 200,000 to 250,000 clones, just over 85% seen once. The CDR3 contains 14 residues. The germline V and J ends were trimmed by 2 bases and 6 bases, with 14 bases remaining between them. Per the germline V gene, CDR1 is SGHRS and CDR2 is YFSETQ. The data are from a study of blood T cell repertoires in COVID-19. The sequenced material came from PBMCs or T cells enriched from blood (not recorded which). The TCR sequence derives from a middle-aged woman with acute COVID-19. This rearrangement joins TRBV5-1 to TRBJ1-2; TRBD1 is a possible D gene (6 bases). CDR3 in amino acids: CASSLQGGTDGYTF. The CDR3 coding sequence is TGCGCCAGCAGCTTACAGGGAGGGACTGATGGCTACACCTTC.